Shown below are 26 T cell receptor beta chains from a single sample sequenced in a study of vaccination effects on CD4 cells after COVID-19. Antigen-specific CD4+ T cells were expanded with viral peptide pools in the ViraFEST assay before sequencing. Culture proceeded for under twelve days, and CD4+ T cells were then isolated. Having tested negative for nucleocapsid antibodies, the vaccine recipients showed no prior SARS-CoV-2 infection. For these receptors, no antigen is known. Using immunoSEQ multiplex PCR, the repertoire was profiled, and TCRdb retains in-frame clones only, with some absent. The repertoire holds 20,000 to 30,000 clones, with approximately 83% as singletons. The sequences come from CD4+ T cells from PBMCs cultured with HCoV-NL63 spike peptides, collected before COVID-19 vaccination. These receptors were obtained from a human donor who received a COVID-19 vaccine.

The rearrangement joins TRBV11-2 to TRBJ2-1; D remains ambiguous. From germline, CDR1 is SGHAT and CDR2 FQNNGV. The CDR3 spans 15 residues. V was shortened by 0 bases and J by 0 bases, with 6 bases between the two germline ends. The CDR3 loop reads CASSLDPSSYNEQFF. The CDR3 coding sequence is TGTGCCAGCAGCTTAGATCCGAGCTCCTACAATGAGCAGTTCTTC.

The chain joins TRBV6-1 to TRBJ1-2; weak D call: TRBD1 (6 bases). This CDR3 region has 16 residues. Germline V gene sequence: CDR1 MNHNS, CDR2 SASEGT. V was pared by 1 base and J by 2 bases, with 14 bases between. The chain's CDR3 is CASSEGYGQGNYGYTF. For the CDR3, the DNA is TGTGCCAGCAGTGAAGGGTACGGGCAGGGGAACTATGGCTACACCTTC.

This chain joins TRBV19 and TRBJ2-7, with 11 bases identical to TRBD2. Germline V CDR1 and CDR2: LNHDA, SQIVND (reference sequence). V was clipped by 3 bases and J by 1 base; unmatched bases: 8. The CDR3 consists of 17 residues. The CDR3 is CASSISVGTSGSYEQYF. The CDR3 region has the DNA TGTGCCAGTAGTATTTCGGTAGGGACTAGCGGATCCTACGAGCAGTACTTC. Combining the CDR3 with reference TRBV19 and TRBJ2-7 gives the whole variable domain DGGITQSPKYLFRKEGQNVTLSCEQNLNHDAMYWYRQDPGQGLRLIYYSQIVNDFQKGDIAEGYSVSREKKESFPLTVTSAQKNPTAFYLCASSISVGTSGSYEQYFGPGTRLTVT.

This clone was recorded only once. V and J are TRBV20-1 and TRBJ2-7, with D possibly being TRBD2 (5 bases). Germline V CDR1 and CDR2: DFQATT, SNEGSKA (reference sequence). Trimming pared 5 bases from V and 5 bases from J, leaving 10 bases between. This CDR3 is built from 11 residues. The CDR3 region is CSASGLNEQYF. CDR3 sequence (DNA): TGCAGTGCTTCAGGACTCAACGAGCAGTACTTC.

The chain links TRBV14 to TRBJ2-1; 9 nucleotides align to TRBD2. Germline V gene lookup returns CDR1 SGHDN and CDR2 FVKESK. CDR3 length: 21 residues. With V trimmed by 3 bases and J by 3 bases, 21 bases remained unmatched. The chain's CDR3 is CASSHGGTSPRRFKFYNEQFF. The CDR3 DNA sequence: TGTGCCAGCAGCCACGGTGGGACTAGCCCTCGGCGCTTCAAGTTCTACAATGAGCAGTTCTTC.

The count of this clone is one. V usage is TRBV9 and J usage is TRBJ2-1, with 15 bases fitting TRBD2. Trimming at V came to 4 bases and at J to 9 bases, leaving 8 bases not matched to a gene. CDR1 SGDLS and CDR2 YYNGEE come from the germline V gene. CDR3 length equals 16 residues. DNA of the CDR3: TGTGCCAGCAGCCCACCGGGACTAGCGGGAGGCCGTGAGCAGTTCTTC. Translation: CASSPPGLAGGREQFF.

In the case of this clone: The sample holds other DNA sequences that translate to the same CDR3. The chain employs TRBV6-1 and TRBJ2-2; 12 bases agree with TRBD2. With V trimmed by 2 bases and J by 6 bases, 1 base remained unmatched. The CDR3 is 15 residues long. CDR1 MNHNS and CDR2 SASEGT come from the germline V gene. DNA of the CDR3: TGTGCCAGCAGTGAACTAGCGGGGGGGCCCGGGGAGCTGTTTTTT. Its protein is CASSELAGGPGELFF.

This clone is a singleton in its sample. The genes are TRBV5-1 and TRBJ2-1; TRBD2 matches 15 bases. The J segment lost 2 bases and the V segment lost 7 bases, leaving 7 bases of the junction unmatched. The CDR3 is made up of 17 amino acids. Germline loops: CDR1 SGHRS, CDR2 YFSETQ. CDR3 coding DNA: TGCGCCAGCCACGGGACTAGCGGGGGGCCCACCTACAATGAGCAGTTCTTC. The encoded protein is CASHGTSGGPTYNEQFF.

In its sample, this clone was seen a few times. The rearrangement joins TRBV6-2 or TRBV6-3 to TRBJ2-6; no clear D gene. CDR1 is MNHEY, CDR2 SVGEGT, per germline. This CDR3 has 15 residues. Trimming cost V 0 bases and J 1 base, with 4 bases left between them. In nucleotides, the CDR3 is TGTGCCAGCAGTTACTCCCCATCTGGGGCCAACGTCCTGACTTTC. It specifies CASSYSPSGANVLTF.

This clone was counted a few times. The chain combines TRBV5-8 with TRBJ2-3; the D is unclear. V was shortened by 0 bases and J by 1 base, with 9 bases between the two germline ends. Germline V gene lookup returns CDR1 SGHTS and CDR2 YDEGEE. This CDR3 has 15 amino acids. The CDR3 is CASSLGKWRTDTQYF. In DNA form, the CDR3 reads TGTGCCAGCAGCTTGGGGAAATGGCGCACAGATACGCAGTATTTT.

This sequence joins TRBV5-4 and TRBJ2-3; 8 bases agree with TRBD2. Per germline, CDR1 SGHNT and CDR2 YYREEE (reference sequence). V shed 4 bases and J 8 bases; nucleotides not matched to a gene: 12. This CDR3 spans 15 amino acids. CDR3 nucleotides: TGTGCCAGCAGCCTTAGCGGGGAACGAGCGGGTACGCAGTATTTT. It specifies CASSLSGERAGTQYF.

The rearrangement uses TRBV11-2 and TRBJ2-1, with 10 positions matching TRBD2. Germline CDR1 reads SGHAT; CDR2 reads FQNNGV. After removal of 2 bases from V and 8 bases from J, the junction contained 12 bases not matched to a gene. CDR3 length: 17 amino acids. In DNA form, the CDR3 reads TGTGCCAGCAGCTTATTCTCGGGTAGCGGGAGGTCCGATGAGCAGTTCTTC. Protein product: CASSLFSGSGRSDEQFF.

The chain combines TRBV6-5 with TRBJ2-7; no reliable D call. The CDR3 covers 12 residues. V lost 8 bases to trimming and J lost 3 bases, with 11 bases between them. Germline CDR1 and CDR2: MNHEY and SVGAGI. The CDR3 loop is CASVVDFYEQYF. For the CDR3, the DNA is TGTGCCAGCGTTGTAGATTTCTACGAGCAGTACTTC.

The V gene is TRBV10-3, the J gene TRBJ2-2, with a possible D match to TRBD1 (6 bases). The CDR3 is made up of 15 amino acids. V lost 1 base and J 1 base, leaving 7 bases between the germline ends. CDR1 ENHRY and CDR2 SYGVKD come from the germline V gene. CDR3 loop: CAISEFRGNTGELFF. Written as DNA, the CDR3 is TGTGCCATCAGTGAGTTCAGGGGGAACACCGGGGAGCTGTTTTTT.

The rearrangement uses TRBV12-5 and TRBJ1-6; D perhaps matches TRBD1 (6 bases). Germline CDR1 is LGHNT and CDR2 is FRNRAP. The CDR3 length is 17 residues. V gave up 1 base and J gave up 10 bases, with 20 bases separating them. The CDR3 sequence: CASGLAFEDNRESPLHF. In DNA, the CDR3 is TGTGCTAGTGGTTTGGCATTTGAAGACAACAGGGAATCACCCCTCCACTTT.

The chain links TRBV10-3 to TRBJ2-3, with D unresolved. V was pared by 0 bases and J by 6 bases, with 7 bases between. Germline V CDR1 and CDR2: ENHRY, SYGVKD. The CDR3 sequence is 13 residues long. The CDR3 sequence is CAISESPRDTQYF. The CDR3, as DNA: TGTGCCATCAGTGAGTCCCCTAGGGATACGCAGTATTTT.

This clone was observed a few times. The chain combines TRBV6-5 with TRBJ1-6; TRBD1 is a possible D gene (6 bases). The germline V gene has CDR1 MNHEY and CDR2 SVGAGI. Between the trimmed V and J ends, which lost 8 bases and 4 bases, there was a span of 12 bases. CDR3 length: 14 amino acids. CDR3 sequence (DNA): TGTGCCAGCGGTCGAACAGGGTATAATTCACCCCTCCACTTT. This translates into CASGRTGYNSPLHF.

This clone occurred a few times. This CDR3 is CASSEVATGELFF. Written as DNA, the CDR3 is TGTGCCAGCAGTGAGGTAGCGACCGGGGAGCTGTTTTTT. The chain has TRBV6-4 and TRBJ2-2; the D gene is possibly TRBD2 (5 bases). Germline V CDR1 and CDR2: MRHNA, SNTAGT. There are 13 residues in the CDR3. The germline V and J ends were trimmed by 3 bases and 5 bases, with 7 bases remaining between them.

J is TRBJ2-7 and V is TRBV5-6; 8 positions agree with TRBD1. The germline V gene has CDR1 SGHDT and CDR2 YYEEEE. This CDR3 comprises 14 residues. Trimming removed 4 bases from V and 4 bases from J; junction bases left unmatched: 7. CDR3 in amino acids: CASSPGQGEYEQYF. CDR3 bases: TGTGCCAGCAGCCCCGGACAGGGAGAGTACGAGCAGTACTTC.

This chain links TRBV20-1 with TRBJ2-7; D uncertain. Germline V gene sequence: CDR1 DFQATT, CDR2 SNEGSKA (reference sequence). Deletions cut 5 bases from V and 5 bases from J, with 10 bases between. This CDR3 has 11 amino acids. The CDR3 loop is CSAAPRDEQYF. DNA of the CDR3: TGCAGTGCTGCCCCACGTGACGAGCAGTACTTC.

This clone was seen a single time. The gene calls are TRBV12-3 or TRBV12-4 and TRBJ2-1; TRBD1 is a possible D gene (6 bases). Trimming stripped 4 bases from V and 9 bases from J, with 13 bases between. CDR3 length: 13 amino acids. This chain's CDR3 is CASSSVQGSEQFF. In DNA form, the CDR3 reads TGTGCCAGCAGTTCTGTGCAGGGGAGTGAGCAGTTCTTC.

This clone was picked up a small number of times. This chain connects TRBV5-4 to TRBJ2-5; no reliable D call. Germline-derived CDR1 and CDR2 are SGHNT and YYREEE (reference sequence). The V and J ends lost 0 bases and 5 bases respectively, with 14 bases between them. The CDR3 is 15 amino acids. The CDR3 is CASSLVGGRRETQYF. CDR3 nucleotides: TGTGCCAGCAGCTTGGTGGGCGGTCGTCGGGAGACCCAGTACTTC. Complete variable domain (other parts from reference TRBV5-4 and TRBJ2-5): ETGVTQSPTHLIKTRGQQVTLRCSSQSGHNTVSWYQQALGQGPQFIFQYYREEENGRGNFPPRFSGLQFPNYSSELNVNALELDDSALYLCASSLVGGRRETQYFGPGTRLLVL.

The J gene is TRBJ1-4, the V gene TRBV11-2; 7 bases match TRBD1. Trimming removed 3 bases from V and 1 base from J; junction bases left unmatched: 11. The CDR3 length is 18 residues. Germline assignment: CDR1 SGHAT and CDR2 FQNNGV. CDR3 loop: CASSFTRGRPGTNEKLFF. The CDR3 DNA sequence: TGTGCCAGCAGCTTTACGAGGGGGCGCCCCGGAACTAATGAAAAACTGTTTTTT.

The V gene is TRBV3-1 (or the pseudogene TRBV3-2), the J gene TRBJ2-7, with D perhaps assigned TRBD1 or TRBD2 (5 bases each). This CDR3 has 18 amino acids. CDR1 is LGHDT, CDR2 YNNKEL, per germline (reference sequence). V lost 0 bases, J lost 0 bases, and 18 bases lay in between. CDR3 amino acids: CASSQDLGRDESSYEQYF. In DNA, the CDR3 is TGTGCCAGCAGCCAAGATCTGGGCAGGGACGAAAGCTCCTACGAGCAGTACTTC.

The chain combines TRBV6-5 with TRBJ2-1, with D perhaps matching TRBD1 (6 bases). V lost 2 bases and J 9 bases, leaving 14 bases between the germline ends. The CDR3 is made up of 14 amino acids. Germline lookup yields CDR1 MNHEY and CDR2 SVGAGI. DNA of the CDR3: TGTGCCAGCAGTTACGCCTACAGGGACACTGAGCAGTTCTTC. This translates into CASSYAYRDTEQFF.

The genes are TRBV10-2 and TRBJ2-5, with a possible D match to TRBD2 (5 bases). The length of the CDR3 is 12 residues. V was trimmed by 4 bases and J by 5 bases, leaving 8 bases between them. The germline V gene encodes CDR1 WSHSY and CDR2 SAAADI. The CDR3 protein is CASSAGGETQYF. As DNA, the CDR3 is TGCGCCAGCAGTGCGGGCGGGGAGACCCAGTACTTC.